The T cell receptor beta chain under discussion was sequenced for a study of technical replicates of blood from several donors. The CDR3 extends over 13 amino acids. Germline-derived CDR1 and CDR2 are MDHEN and SYDVKM. Trimming removed 5 bases at V and 8 bases at J, with 15 bases between. Sequencing used immunoSEQ multiplex PCR; TCRdb keeps in-frame clones, though not all of them. Among tens of thousands of clones listed, roughly 96% were seen once. The sample comprised T cells isolated from PBMCs. This chain joins TRBV28 and TRBJ1-2; D remains ambiguous. The clonotype comes from a human donor in good health. The chain's CDR3 is CASSPLAEPGYTF. The CDR3 DNA follows: TGTGCCAGCAGTCCTTTAGCGGAGCCCGGCTACACCTTC.